This is a list of T cell receptor beta chains from one sample in a study of T-cell reconstitution after alpha-beta-depleted transplantation in children. In TCRdb, the PCR reads were re-called with MiXCR into one record per CDR3 protein. The table shows a few hundred thousand distinct CDR3 sequences, with 25% to 30% occurring only once. Sequencing used PBMCs, obtained before TCRalphabeta/CD19-depleted stem cell transplant. These TCRs come from a boy under three years old with Wiskott-Aldrich syndrome, due to receive a stem cell transplant. Each CDR3 is given with its conserved first and last residue. A D gene is named only where the DNA matches it firmly. Clone size is not always given. Where it is, it says once, few, many or a class for expanded clones.

j_call	cdr3_length	clone_size	v_call	d_call	cdr3_nt	cdr3_aa
TRBJ1-1	15	few	TRBV7-2	.	TGTGCCAGCAGCTTAGGTTTTCGAGGGGGCACTGAAGCTTTCTTT	CASSLGFRGGTEAFF
TRBJ2-6	17	few	TRBV6-2/TRBV6-3	.	TGTGCCAGCAGTTACTGGGGGAGAACGGTCGGGGCCAACGTCCTGACTTTC	CASSYWGRTVGANVLTF
TRBJ1-4	16	.	TRBV2	.	TGTGCCAGCAGTGAACGTTCGGGCGCGGCTAATGAAAAACTGTTTTTT	CASSERSGAANEKLFF
TRBJ1-2	15	few	TRBV15	.	TGTGCCACCAGCAGAGACCGCCCGGTTCTAGGCGGCTACACCTTC	CATSRDRPVLGGYTF
TRBJ2-7	15	.	TRBV10-2	TRBD1	TGCGCCAGCAGTGAAGGGCAGGGGGACACCTACGAGCAGTACTTC	CASSEGQGDTYEQYF
TRBJ2-5	14	few	TRBV20-1	TRBD1	TGCAGTGCTCCGACCGGGACAGGAAGATATACCCAGTACTTC	CSAPTGTGRYTQYF
TRBJ2-2	15	once	TRBV5-1	.	TGCGCCAGCAGCTTTAGTGCAGGGCTGGCCGGGGAGCTGTTTTTT	CASSFSAGLAGELFF
TRBJ2-5	17	.	TRBV5-5	TRBD2	TGTGCCAGCAGATTGGTAGGACTAGCGGGTTCGCGCGAGACCCAGTACTTC	CASRLVGLAGSRETQYF
TRBJ2-2	16	few	TRBV18	TRBD2	TGTGCCAGCTCACCACGTGGACTAGCGGGAGCCGGGGAGCTGTTTTTT	CASSPRGLAGAGELFF
TRBJ2-5	17	few	TRBV7-9	TRBD1	TGTGCCAGCAGCTCCAGGCTAGGGGACAGGGACGGAGAGACCCAGTACTTC	CASSSRLGDRDGETQYF
TRBJ2-1	17	.	TRBV5-1	TRBD2	TGCGCCAGCAGCTTAAGGCTAGCGGGAGTCCCCTACAATGAGCAGTTCTTC	CASSLRLAGVPYNEQFF
TRBJ2-1	15	few	TRBV20-1	.	TGCAGTGCTACCCGGGACTTTCCCTTATACAATGAGCAGTTCTTC	CSATRDFPLYNEQFF
TRBJ1-5	15	.	TRBV20-1	.	TGCAGTGCTAGAGCGACAGGCACTAGCAATCAGCCCCAGCATTTT	CSARATGTSNQPQHF
TRBJ2-3	17	.	TRBV4-1	TRBD1	TGCGCCAGCAGCCTGCGTCTGACCGGGACAGGGTCGGATACGCAGTATTTT	CASSLRLTGTGSDTQYF
TRBJ2-2	15	.	TRBV5-1	.	TGCGCCAGCAAACTTGAGCTCTCTATCGGCGGGGAGCTGTTTTTT	CASKLELSIGGELFF
TRBJ2-7	14	.	TRBV7-9	.	TGTGCCAGCAGCCCACTCCAGCGAGCCTACGAGCAGTACTTC	CASSPLQRAYEQYF
TRBJ1-1	13	.	TRBV4-2	.	TGTGCCAGCAGCCAAGCTTCTAGCACTGAAGCTTTCTTT	CASSQASSTEAFF
TRBJ2-2	14	.	TRBV7-8	.	TGTGCCAGCAGTAAAACCCATAGTGGCGGGGAGCTGTTTTTT	CASSKTHSGGELFF
TRBJ2-5	15	.	TRBV12-3/TRBV12-4	TRBD2	TGTGCCAGCAGTGAAGGGACTAGTACAAGGGAGACCCAGTACTTC	CASSEGTSTRETQYF
TRBJ2-1	13	few	TRBV19	.	TGTGCCAGTAGTATGGGAAACTACAATGAGCAGTTCTTC	CASSMGNYNEQFF
TRBJ2-7	11	.	TRBV20-1	.	TGCAGTGCTCTCGGACATCCCGAGCAGTACTTC	CSALGHPEQYF
TRBJ2-7	17	.	TRBV12-3/TRBV12-4	TRBD2	TGTGCCAGCAGTTTACTTAGCGGGGGGGGAATCTCCTACGAGCAGTACTTC	CASSLLSGGGISYEQYF
TRBJ2-1	17	.	TRBV11-2	TRBD2	TGTGCCAGCAGCTTCCGGGAGCTAGCGGGAGTCTTCGATGAGCAGTTCTTC	CASSFRELAGVFDEQFF
TRBJ1-5	16	.	TRBV4-1	TRBD1	TGCGCCGGCAGCCCGCTGGGACAGGGCCAGACTCAGCCCCAGCATTTT	CAGSPLGQGQTQPQHF
TRBJ2-2	12	few	TRBV27	.	TGTGCCAGCAGTTATCTTGGGGATAAACTGTTTTTT	CASSYLGDKLFF
TRBJ2-1	14	few	TRBV21-1	.	TGTGCCAGCATCCTCGGACTAGCTACCAATGAGCAGTTCTTC	CASILGLATNEQFF
TRBJ2-1	14	.	TRBV20-1	TRBD2	TGCAGTGCTTTAGCGGGAGGCGTTTACAATGAGCAGTTCTTC	CSALAGGVYNEQFF
TRBJ2-5	15	.	TRBV28	TRBD2	TGTGCCAGCAGCTCCTGGACTAGCGGGAGAGAGACCCAGTACTTC	CASSSWTSGRETQYF
TRBJ2-7	14	few	TRBV29-1	.	TGCAGCGTTAGGCGGACCATAATGGGGGACGAGCAGTACTTC	CSVRRTIMGDEQYF
TRBJ2-7	13	.	TRBV4-1	.	TGCGCCAGCAGCCATCCGGACAGCTACGAGCAGTACTTC	CASSHPDSYEQYF
TRBJ2-7	13	.	TRBV28	.	TGTGCCAGCAGCTACTCCACAGATTACAAGCAGTACTTC	CASSYSTDYKQYF
TRBJ2-7	15	few	TRBV5-1	.	TGCGCCAGCAGCTTTCGGCCTCAGGCTCAGATCGAGCAGTACTTC	CASSFRPQAQIEQYF
TRBJ1-1	14	.	TRBV5-1	.	TGCGCCAGCAGCTTTAACACGGTTAACACTGAAGCTTTCTTT	CASSFNTVNTEAFF
TRBJ1-1	13	.	TRBV5-8	TRBD1	TGTGCCAGCAGATCGGGGACAGACACCCAAGCTTTCTTT	CASRSGTDTQAFF
TRBJ2-7	12	.	TRBV29-1	.	TGCAGCGTTGTCTCTGTGGGGGACGAGCAGTACTTC	CSVVSVGDEQYF
TRBJ2-4	13	.	TRBV20-1	.	TGCAGTGCCCCACCCAGAGCCAAAAACATTCAGTACTTC	CSAPPRAKNIQYF
TRBJ2-2	12	.	TRBV30	.	TGTGCCTGGAGTGAAGACACCGGGGAGCTGTTTTTT	CAWSEDTGELFF